This T cell receptor beta chain originates from a study of blood T cell repertoires in COVID-19. Background on the study: Researchers got acute and convalescent COVID-19 samples from the United States, Italy and Spain. The analysed material was cDNA or gDNA that came from T cells, B-cell-depleted T cells, or PBMCs.

Methods used by the authors: The authors estimated nucleated cell counts from reference gene primer amplification. Profiled with immunoSEQ multiplex PCR; TCRdb holds only in-frame clones, not every one. The V and J calls and clone size come from that table; D and trimming were worked out from the DNA. The sample includes about 90,000 clones, roughly 80% of them seen just once. The V and J ends lost 4 bases and 2 bases respectively, with 9 bases between them. CDR3 size: 14 residues. The germline V gene has CDR1 LGHDT and CDR2 YNNKEL (reference sequence). The sample was peripheral blood. The chain recombines TRBV3-1 (or the pseudogene TRBV3-2) with TRBJ1-5; D not resolved. The receptor was isolated from a man aged 55-75 years with acute or convalescent COVID-19. Here the CDR3 DNA reads TGTGCCAGCAGCCCACGGGAGGGCAATCAGCCCCAGCATTTT. Translating gives CASSPREGNQPQHF.